This entry features one T cell receptor beta chain sequence. Its target antigen remains unknown. Per-base quality was not reported, and no clone a single base away is much larger than it. This sample is drawn from a study of shared clonotypes between healthy human individuals (dated by TCRdb to about 2020). Notes on the research overall: Three men and two women, aged 18 to 49 years, made up the cohort. Different laboratories and diverse techniques were used to prepare libraries and sequence TCR repertoires, to increase sequencing depth and limit assay-specific biases. Per donor, three plates each were used for CD4 naive and CD4 memory, two for CD8 naive, and one for CD8 memory. Leukapheresis yielded between about 0.85 and 9 billion PBMCs per donor. To estimate repertoire size and how much clonotypes are shared between individuals, the study performed deep sequencing of blood TCR repertoires from a handful of healthy adults. What the research found in general, with its limitations: About 5% of naive CD4, 3% to 3.5% of naive CD8, approximately 2% of memory CD4, and 0.4% of memory CD8 clonotypes were shared across several donors. Pairwise subsampling indicated that sequencing depth was expected to affect the degree of clonotype sharing among donors. Rarefaction of sorted-subset datasets indicated incomplete sequencing despite the large sequencing depth. Higher generation probabilities were observed for clonotypes shared by all four sorted-subset donors than for non-shared clonotypes. Naive subsets generally had larger estimated clonotype richness than memory subsets did. Sampling was restricted to blood, and TCR repertoires in tissue are likely to differ from TCR repertoires in blood. Because the study included a small number of donors, the genetic and exposure-history diversity represented was limited.

Using the deep immunoSEQ assay, TCR CDR3 regions were amplified from genomic DNA by multiplex PCR. Extracted genomic DNA from each cell subset was distributed evenly across all wells of several immunoSEQ 96-well plates, and each plate was treated as a replicate. For sorted subsets, each replicate PCR was loaded with 200 ng genomic DNA, equivalent to 30,000 to 35,000 T cell genomes. Purified libraries were quantified with a Qubit 3.0 fluorometer, sized on a Bioanalyzer 2100, and re-quantified with the KAPA Library Quantification kit. A separate single-read 150-cycle Illumina NextSeq 550 flow cell was used to sequence each immunoSEQ 96-well plate. The study's own analysis went as follows. The immunoSEQ output contained only junctional sequences without quality scores, so filtering could not match that applied to full-length reads. To assign V/J genes and CDR3, sequences were annotated against IMGT germline references using PyIR, a Python wrapper for IgBLAST v1.9. Any read was removed if the V/J assignment was weak (E-value above 1e-6), the CDR3 was missing, or the read contained stop codons, out-of-frame junctions, or ambiguous translated residues. V3J clonotypes were defined as sequences sharing the same inferred V gene, J gene, and CDR3 amino acid sequence. The percentage overlap between two repertoires was calculated by dividing the number of shared unique clonotypes by the size of the smaller repertoire. Three approaches were used to assess repertoire richness: RTK rarefaction, the Chao1 estimator, and Recon v2.1 estimates of unobserved clonotypes. Generation probabilities for all TCRbeta clonotypes obtained by the gDNA method from a few donors were computed using OLGA. This is the immuneACCESS table as TCRdb keeps it, with only in-frame sequences that have V and J called. A part of the clones is gone; compared with another copy, unresolved V genes explain less than half, and the rest is unexplained. Clone size and the V and J calls come from that table; the DNA yielded D and trimming. The table for this sample lists around 2.1 million clones; around 93% of them were counted only once. Of the sample, 1.5% to 2% is held by the ten largest clones.

CD8 naive samples consisted of CD45RO-negative cells that were positively selected for CCR7, yielding a CD45RA+CCR7+ population without TemRA cells. The donors were healthy, HIV-negative adults with no recently reported acute infections or vaccinations. All donors were Caucasian adults living in Nashville, Tennessee, USA. Blood was obtained by leukapheresis, after which PBMCs were separated by Ficoll-Histopaque density gradient centrifugation and cryopreserved in liquid nitrogen vapor phase. Analytical flow cytometry was used to check the purity and quantity of every magnetically sorted T cell population. From each sorted fraction, genomic DNA was isolated and quantified by UV absorbance on a Nanodrop 2000c. The origin of this receptor is a man aged 18-30 years in good health. Some clones in this sample may be carry-over from other donors' samples. Source material: naive CD8+ T cells from PBMCs. Interpreted using the paper, the cell subset or site label stands for: CD45RA+CCR7+.

The nucleotide sequence reads TGTGCCAGCAGTTACGCGGGAGTCAACACCGGGGAGCTGTTTTTT. The encoded protein is CASSYAGVNTGELFF. This receptor chain uses TRBV6-5 and TRBJ2-2; 7 middle bases align to TRBD2. Including the terminal cysteine and phenylalanine, the CDR3 comprises 15 residues. Only CDR3 DNA remains: 45 bases, in frame from the first base. After removal of 2 bases from V and 2 bases from J, the junction retains 2 bases not matched to a gene. In the germline V gene, CDR1 corresponds to MNHEY and CDR2 to SVGAGI.